Described below is a single TCR beta chain sequence and its context. Original processing methods: From reference gene primer amplification, estimates of nucleated cell counts were derived. The data were produced by immunoSEQ multiplex PCR, yet TCRdb's version contains in-frame clones alone and is incomplete. The V and J calls and clone size come from that table; D and trimming were worked out from the DNA. Found here are about 240,000 clones, around three quarters of them singletons; the top ten hold about 3.1%. These data are taken from a study of blood T cell repertoires in COVID-19. About the research overall: Material from acute and convalescent COVID-19 was sourced from the United States, Italy and Spain. The cDNA or gDNA used as material had been derived from T cells, B-cell-depleted T cells, or PBMCs.

The CDR3 extends over 13 amino acids. Unmatched junction bases numbered 4, after V lost 5 bases and J lost 4 bases. Germline CDR1 and CDR2: MDHEN and SYDVKM. This TCR was recovered from an elderly woman with acute or convalescent COVID-19. The sample was peripheral blood. V usage is TRBV28 and J usage is TRBJ1-2; 7 bases match TRBD1. This CDR3 reads CASSLGQAYGYTF. The CDR3 DNA sequence: TGTGCCAGCAGTCTAGGACAGGCCTATGGCTACACCTTC.